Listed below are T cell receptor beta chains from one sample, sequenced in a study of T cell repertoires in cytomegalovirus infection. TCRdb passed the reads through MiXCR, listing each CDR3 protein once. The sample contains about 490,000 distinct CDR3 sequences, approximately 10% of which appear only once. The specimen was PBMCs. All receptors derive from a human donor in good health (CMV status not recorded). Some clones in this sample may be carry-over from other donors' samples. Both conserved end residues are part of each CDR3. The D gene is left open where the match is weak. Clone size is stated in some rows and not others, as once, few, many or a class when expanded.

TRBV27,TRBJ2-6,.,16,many,TGTGCCAGCAGTTTATCCCGGAGCTCTGGGGCCAACGTCCTGACTTTC,CASSLSRSSGANVLTF
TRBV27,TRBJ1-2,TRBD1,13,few,TGTGCCAGCAGTTCCAATACAGGGGGCGGCTACACCTTC,CASSSNTGGGYTF
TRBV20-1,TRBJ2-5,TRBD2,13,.,TGCAGTGCTCGAGCGGGAGGGCAAGAGACCCAGTACTTC,CSARAGGQETQYF
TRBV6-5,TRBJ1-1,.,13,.,TGTGCCAGCAGCATACTCCGGGACGGTGAAGCTTTCTTT,CASSILRDGEAFF
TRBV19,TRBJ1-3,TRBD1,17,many,TGTGCCAGTAGTCCCCTTCGGACAGGGGATGCTGGAAACACCATATATTTT,CASSPLRTGDAGNTIYF
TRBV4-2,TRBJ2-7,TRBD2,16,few,TGTGCCAGCAGCCAAGAACTAGCGGGAGTAGTAGGCGAGCAGTACTTC,CASSQELAGVVGEQYF
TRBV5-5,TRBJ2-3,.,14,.,TGTGCCAGCAGCCTTGAAGTGGGCACAGATACGCAGTATTTT,CASSLEVGTDTQYF
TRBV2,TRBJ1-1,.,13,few,TGTGCCAGCAGTGGCAGGCGAAACACTGAAGCTTTCTTT,CASSGRRNTEAFF
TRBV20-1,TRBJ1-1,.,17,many,TGCAGTGCTAGAGATAAGGTCCAGGGAAGTTGGAACACTGAAGCTTTCTTT,CSARDKVQGSWNTEAFF
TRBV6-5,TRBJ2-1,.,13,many,TGTGCCAGCAGTTCACCGGGGACCACGGAGCAGTTCTTC,CASSSPGTTEQFF
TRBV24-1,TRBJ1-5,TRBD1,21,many,TGTGCCACCAGTGAGCTCCGACAGGGTGCACCACTTATTAATAGCAATCAGCCCCAGCATTTT,CATSELRQGAPLINSNQPQHF
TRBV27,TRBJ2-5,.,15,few,TGTGCCAGCAGTTTAGCGGGCCCCAACTTAGAGACCCAGTACTTC,CASSLAGPNLETQYF
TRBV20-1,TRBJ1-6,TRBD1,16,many,TGCAGTGCCTATGCGACAGGGGGATCCTATAATTCACCCCTCCACTTT,CSAYATGGSYNSPLHF
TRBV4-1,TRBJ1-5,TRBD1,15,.,TGCGCCAGCAGCCAACCGACAGGGAGCAATCAGCCCCAGCATTTT,CASSQPTGSNQPQHF
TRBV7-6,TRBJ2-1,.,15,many,TGTGCCAGCAGCTTCCGCGGAAGCTCCTACAATGAGCAGTTCTTC,CASSFRGSSYNEQFF
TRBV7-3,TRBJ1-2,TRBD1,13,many,TGTGCCAGCAGCGGCGGGACAGGGGGACACTACACCTTC,CASSGGTGGHYTF
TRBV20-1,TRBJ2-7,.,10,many,TGCAGTGCTGGGGTAAACGAGCAGTACTTC,CSAGVNEQYF
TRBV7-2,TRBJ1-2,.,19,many,TGTGCCAGCAGCCGAGCCTGGGGTTATAAAAACAGCGGAAACTATGGCTACACCTTC,CASSRAWGYKNSGNYGYTF
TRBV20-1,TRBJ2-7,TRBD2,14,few,TGCAGTGCTAGGTCCGGGACTAGCGGTTACGAGCAGTACTTC,CSARSGTSGYEQYF
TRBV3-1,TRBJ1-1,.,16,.,TGTGCCAGCAGCCTAGGAAGGCGCAGACTCTCCAATGAAGCTTTCTTT,CASSLGRRRLSNEAFF
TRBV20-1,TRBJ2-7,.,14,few,TGCAGTGCTGGCTACGAGGGGTTGGCTGACGAGCAGTACTTC,CSAGYEGLADEQYF
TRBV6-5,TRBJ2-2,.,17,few,TGTGCCAGCAGTTACGGTTTCGGAGGGGGGAACACCGGGGAGCTGTTTTTT,CASSYGFGGGNTGELFF
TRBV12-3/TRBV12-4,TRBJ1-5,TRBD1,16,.,TGTGCCAGCAGTTTAGCGCAGGGGGCAAGCAATCAGCCCCAGCATTTT,CASSLAQGASNQPQHF
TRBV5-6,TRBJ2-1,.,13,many,TGTGCCAGCAGCTTGCCCGCTGACAATGAGCAGTTCTTC,CASSLPADNEQFF
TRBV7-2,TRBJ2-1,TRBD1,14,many,TGTGCCAGCACCGCCCAACAGGGGGCTGGGGAGCAGTTCTTC,CASTAQQGAGEQFF
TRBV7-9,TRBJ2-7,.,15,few,TGTGCCAGCAGCCACATACCGACTGATGCCTACGAGCAGTACTTC,CASSHIPTDAYEQYF
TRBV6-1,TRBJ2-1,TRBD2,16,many,TGTGCCAGCAGTCCCCCCGGGGTAGCGGGGGTCGATGAGCAGTTCTTC,CASSPPGVAGVDEQFF
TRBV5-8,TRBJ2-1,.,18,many,TGTGCCAGCAGCCTTCACGAACCGGGGGGGACAGCCTACAATGAGCAGTTCTTC,CASSLHEPGGTAYNEQFF